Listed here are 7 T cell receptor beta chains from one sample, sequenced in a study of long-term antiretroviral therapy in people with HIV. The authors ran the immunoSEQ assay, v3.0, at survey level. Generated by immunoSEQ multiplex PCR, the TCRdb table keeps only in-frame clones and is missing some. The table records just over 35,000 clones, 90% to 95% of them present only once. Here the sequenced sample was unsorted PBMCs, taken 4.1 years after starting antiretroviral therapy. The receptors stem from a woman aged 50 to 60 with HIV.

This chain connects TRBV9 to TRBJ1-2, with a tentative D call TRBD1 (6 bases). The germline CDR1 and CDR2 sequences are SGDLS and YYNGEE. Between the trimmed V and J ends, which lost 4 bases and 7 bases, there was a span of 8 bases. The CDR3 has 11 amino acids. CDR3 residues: CASSLGGGYTF. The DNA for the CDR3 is TGTGCCAGCAGCTTAGGGGGTGGCTACACCTTC. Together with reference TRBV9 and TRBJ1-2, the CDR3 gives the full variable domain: DSGVTQTPKHLITATGQRVTLRCSPRSGDLSVYWYQQSLDQGLQFLIQYYNGEERAKGNILERFSAQQFPDLHSELNLSSLELGDSALYFCASSLGGGYTFGSGTRLTVV.

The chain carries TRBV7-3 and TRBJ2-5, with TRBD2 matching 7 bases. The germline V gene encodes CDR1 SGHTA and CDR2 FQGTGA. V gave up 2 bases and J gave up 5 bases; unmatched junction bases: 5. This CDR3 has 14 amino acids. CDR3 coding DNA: TGTGCCAGCAGCTTACCGACTAGCACGGAGACCCAGTACTTC. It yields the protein CASSLPTSTETQYF. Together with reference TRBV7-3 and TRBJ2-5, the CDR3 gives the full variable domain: GAGVSQTPSNKVTEKGKYVELRCDPISGHTALYWYRQSLGQGPEFLIYFQGTGAADDSGLPNDRFFAVRPEGSVSTLKIQRTERGDSAVYLCASSLPTSTETQYFGPGTRLLVL.

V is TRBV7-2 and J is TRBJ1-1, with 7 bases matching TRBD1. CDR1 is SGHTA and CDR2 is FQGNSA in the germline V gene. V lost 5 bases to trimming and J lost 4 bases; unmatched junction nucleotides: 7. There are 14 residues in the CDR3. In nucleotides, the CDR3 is TGTGCCAGCAGCACCCAGGGGGTCGGCACTGAAGCTTTCTTT. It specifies CASSTQGVGTEAFF.

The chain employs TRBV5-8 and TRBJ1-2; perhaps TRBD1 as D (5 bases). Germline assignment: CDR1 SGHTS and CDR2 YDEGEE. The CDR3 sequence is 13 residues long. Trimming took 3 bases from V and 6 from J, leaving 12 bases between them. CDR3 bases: TGTGCCAGCAGCTGGAGGGGAAGCAATGGCTACACCTTC. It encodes CASSWRGSNGYTF.

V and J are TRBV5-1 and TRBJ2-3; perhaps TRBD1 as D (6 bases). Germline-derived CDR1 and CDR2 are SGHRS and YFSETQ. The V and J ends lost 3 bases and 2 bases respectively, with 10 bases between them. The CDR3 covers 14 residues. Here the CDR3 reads CASSSRGTTDTQYF. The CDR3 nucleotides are TGCGCCAGCAGCTCCAGGGGTACCACAGATACGCAGTATTTT.

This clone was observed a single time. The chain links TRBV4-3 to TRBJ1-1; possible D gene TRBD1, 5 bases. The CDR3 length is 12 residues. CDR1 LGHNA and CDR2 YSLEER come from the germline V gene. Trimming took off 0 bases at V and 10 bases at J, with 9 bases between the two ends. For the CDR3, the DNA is TGCGCCAGCAGCCAAGATGGGGACCGAGCTTTCTTT. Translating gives CASSQDGDRAFF.

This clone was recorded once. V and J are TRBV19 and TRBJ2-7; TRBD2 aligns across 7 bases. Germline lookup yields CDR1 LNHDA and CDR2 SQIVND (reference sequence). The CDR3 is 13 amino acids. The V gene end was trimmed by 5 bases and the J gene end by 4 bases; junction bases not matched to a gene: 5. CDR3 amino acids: CASSERGFYEQYF. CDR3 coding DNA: TGTGCCAGTAGTGAGCGGGGTTTTTACGAGCAGTACTTC.